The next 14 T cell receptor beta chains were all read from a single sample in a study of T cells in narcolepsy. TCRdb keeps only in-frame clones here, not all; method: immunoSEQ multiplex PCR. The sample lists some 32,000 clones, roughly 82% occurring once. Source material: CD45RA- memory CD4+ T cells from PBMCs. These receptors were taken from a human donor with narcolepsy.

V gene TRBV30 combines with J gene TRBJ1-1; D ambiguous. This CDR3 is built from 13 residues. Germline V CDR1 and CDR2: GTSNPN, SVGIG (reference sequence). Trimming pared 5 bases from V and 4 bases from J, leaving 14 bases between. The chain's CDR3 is CAWRNAAGTEAFF. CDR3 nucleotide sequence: TGTGCCTGGCGCAATGCGGCAGGCACTGAAGCTTTCTTT.

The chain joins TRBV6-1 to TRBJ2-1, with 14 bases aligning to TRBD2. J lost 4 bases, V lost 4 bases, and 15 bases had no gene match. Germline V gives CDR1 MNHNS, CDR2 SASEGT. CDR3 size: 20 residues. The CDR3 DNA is TGTGCCAGCAGTGTATACTACCCCGGGACTAGCGGGAGTAGGTACAATGAGCAGTTCTTC. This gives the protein CASSVYYPGTSGSRYNEQFF.

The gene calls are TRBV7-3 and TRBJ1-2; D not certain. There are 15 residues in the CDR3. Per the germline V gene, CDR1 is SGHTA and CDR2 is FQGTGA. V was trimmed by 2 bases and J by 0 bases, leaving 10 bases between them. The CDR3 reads CASSLDSGANYGYTF. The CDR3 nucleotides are TGTGCCAGCAGCTTAGACTCTGGAGCTAACTATGGCTACACCTTC.

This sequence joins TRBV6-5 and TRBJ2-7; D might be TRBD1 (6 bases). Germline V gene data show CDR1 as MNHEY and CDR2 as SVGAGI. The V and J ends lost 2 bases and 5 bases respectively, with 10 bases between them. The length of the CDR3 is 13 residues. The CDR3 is CASSYRSGDEQYF. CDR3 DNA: TGTGCCAGCAGTTACAGGTCAGGGGACGAGCAGTACTTC.

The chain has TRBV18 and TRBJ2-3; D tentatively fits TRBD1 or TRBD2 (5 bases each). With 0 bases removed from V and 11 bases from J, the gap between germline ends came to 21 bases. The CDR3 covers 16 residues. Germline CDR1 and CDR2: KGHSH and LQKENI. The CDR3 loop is CASSPPDRDGASGQYF. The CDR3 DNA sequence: TGTGCCAGCTCACCACCGGACCGGGACGGGGCCTCTGGGCAGTATTTT.

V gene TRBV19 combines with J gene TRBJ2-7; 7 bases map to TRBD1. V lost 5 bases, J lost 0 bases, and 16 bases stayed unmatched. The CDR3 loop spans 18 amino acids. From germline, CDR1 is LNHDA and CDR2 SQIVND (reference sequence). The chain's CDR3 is CASSFRDSRGRSSYEQYF. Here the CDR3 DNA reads TGTGCCAGTAGTTTTCGGGACAGCAGAGGTAGGAGCTCCTACGAGCAGTACTTC.

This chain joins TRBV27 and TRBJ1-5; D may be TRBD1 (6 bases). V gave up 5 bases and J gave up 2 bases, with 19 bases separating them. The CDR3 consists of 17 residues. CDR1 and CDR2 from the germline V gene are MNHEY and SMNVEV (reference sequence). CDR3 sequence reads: CASSASTGNSGNQPQHF. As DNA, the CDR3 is TGTGCCAGCAGTGCCTCTACAGGGAATAGTGGCAATCAGCCCCAGCATTTT.

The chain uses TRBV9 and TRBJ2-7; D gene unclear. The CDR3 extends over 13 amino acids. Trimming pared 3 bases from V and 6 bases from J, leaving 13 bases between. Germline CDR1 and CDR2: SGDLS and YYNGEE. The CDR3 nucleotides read TGTGCCAGCAGCGGACGAGGATCTCGCGAGCAGTACTTC. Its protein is CASSGRGSREQYF.

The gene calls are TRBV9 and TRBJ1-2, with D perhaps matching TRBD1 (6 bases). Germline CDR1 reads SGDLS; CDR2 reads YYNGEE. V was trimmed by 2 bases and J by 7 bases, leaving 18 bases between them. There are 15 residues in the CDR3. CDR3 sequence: CASSVARGALGGYTF. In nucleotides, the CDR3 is TGTGCCAGCAGCGTCGCCCGGGGGGCTCTCGGTGGCTACACCTTC.

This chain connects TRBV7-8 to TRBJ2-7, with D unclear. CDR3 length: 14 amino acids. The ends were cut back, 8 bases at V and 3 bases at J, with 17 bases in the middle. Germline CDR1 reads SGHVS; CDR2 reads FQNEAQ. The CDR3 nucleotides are TGTGCCAGCTATCGATCGAATAGGGACTACGAGCAGTACTTC. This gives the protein CASYRSNRDYEQYF. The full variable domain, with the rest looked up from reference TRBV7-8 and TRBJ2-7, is GAGVSQSPRYKVAKRGQDVALRCDPISGHVSLFWYQQALGQGPEFLTYFQNEAQLDKSGLPSDRFFAERPEGSVSTLKIQRTQQEDSAVYLCASYRSNRDYEQYFGPGTRLTVT.

The CDR3 coding sequence is TGTGCCAGCAGTATAAGCGGGAGACAGCAGTACTTC. It codes for CASSISGRQQYF. The chain uses TRBV28 and TRBJ2-7, with TRBD2 matching 8 bases. The germline V gene has CDR1 MDHEN and CDR2 SYDVKM. The CDR3 spans 12 residues. The V segment lost 5 bases and the J segment 8 bases; nucleotides outside the gene matches: 5.

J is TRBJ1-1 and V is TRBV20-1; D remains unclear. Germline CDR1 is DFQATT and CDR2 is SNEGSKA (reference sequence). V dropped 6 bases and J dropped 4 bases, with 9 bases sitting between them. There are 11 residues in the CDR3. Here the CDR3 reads CSAKNVTEAFF. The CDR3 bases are TGCAGTGCCAAGAATGTCACTGAAGCTTTCTTT.

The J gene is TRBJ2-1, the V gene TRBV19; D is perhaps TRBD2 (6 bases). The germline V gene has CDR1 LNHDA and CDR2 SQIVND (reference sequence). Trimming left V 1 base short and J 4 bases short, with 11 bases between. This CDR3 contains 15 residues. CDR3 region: CASSIGPGEYNEQFF. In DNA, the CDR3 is TGTGCCAGTAGTATAGGCCCGGGAGAATACAATGAGCAGTTCTTC.

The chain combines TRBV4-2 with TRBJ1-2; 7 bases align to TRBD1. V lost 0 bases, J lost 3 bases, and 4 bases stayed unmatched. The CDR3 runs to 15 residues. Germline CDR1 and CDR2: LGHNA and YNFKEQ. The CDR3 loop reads CASSQDQGVDYGYTF. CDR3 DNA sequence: TGTGCCAGCAGCCAAGATCAGGGGGTTGACTATGGCTACACCTTC.